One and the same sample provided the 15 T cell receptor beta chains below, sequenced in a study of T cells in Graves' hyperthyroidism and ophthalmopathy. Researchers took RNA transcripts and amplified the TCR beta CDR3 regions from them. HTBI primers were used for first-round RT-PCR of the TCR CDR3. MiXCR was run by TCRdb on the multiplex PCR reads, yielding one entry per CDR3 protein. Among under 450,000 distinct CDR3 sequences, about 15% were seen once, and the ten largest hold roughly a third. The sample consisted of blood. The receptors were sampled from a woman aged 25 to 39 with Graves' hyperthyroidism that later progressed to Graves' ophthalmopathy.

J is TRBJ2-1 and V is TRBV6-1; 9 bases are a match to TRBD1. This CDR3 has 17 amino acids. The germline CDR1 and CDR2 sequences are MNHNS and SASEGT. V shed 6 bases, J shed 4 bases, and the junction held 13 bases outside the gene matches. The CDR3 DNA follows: TGTGCCAGCAGCCAGAGAATAGGACAGGGGCGGTACAATGAGCAGTTCTTC. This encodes CASSQRIGQGRYNEQFF.

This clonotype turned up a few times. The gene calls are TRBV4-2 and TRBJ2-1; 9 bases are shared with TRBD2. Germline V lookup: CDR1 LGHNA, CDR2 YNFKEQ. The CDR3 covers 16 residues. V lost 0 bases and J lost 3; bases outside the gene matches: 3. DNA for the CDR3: TGTGCCAGCAGCCAAGAACCGACTAGCGGCTACAATGAGCAGTTCTTC. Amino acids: CASSQEPTSGYNEQFF.

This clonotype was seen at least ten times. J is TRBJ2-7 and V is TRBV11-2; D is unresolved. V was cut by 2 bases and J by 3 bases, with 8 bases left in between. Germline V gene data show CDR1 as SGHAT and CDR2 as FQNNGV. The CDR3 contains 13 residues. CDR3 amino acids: CASSLPAHYEQYF. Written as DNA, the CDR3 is TGTGCCAGCAGCTTACCTGCACACTACGAGCAGTACTTC.

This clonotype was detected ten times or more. The CDR3 here is CASSVYRGQPQHF. CDR3 nucleotide sequence: TGTGCCAGCTCAGTTTACAGGGGCCAGCCCCAGCATTTT. The V gene is TRBV18, the J gene TRBJ1-5; 7 bases line up with TRBD1. The CDR3 length is 13 residues. Per the germline V gene, CDR1 is KGHSH and CDR2 is LQKENI. The trim removed 5 bases at V and 7 bases at J, leaving 5 bases unmatched.

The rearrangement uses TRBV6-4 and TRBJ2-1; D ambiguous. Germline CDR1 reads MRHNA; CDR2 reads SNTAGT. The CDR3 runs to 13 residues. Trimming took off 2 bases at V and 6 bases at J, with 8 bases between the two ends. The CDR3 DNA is TGTGCCAGCAGTGACAAGCCATCCAATGAGCAGTTCTTC. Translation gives CASSDKPSNEQFF.

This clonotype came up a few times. The CDR3 region has the DNA TGCGCCAGCAGCTTGGGAACTATATTCCCCTACGAGCAGTACTTC. Protein product: CASSLGTIFPYEQYF. This chain joins TRBV5-1 and TRBJ2-7, with no clear D. The CDR3 has 15 amino acids. Trimming took 0 bases from V and 2 from J, leaving 12 bases between them. Germline CDR1 is SGHRS and CDR2 is YFSETQ.

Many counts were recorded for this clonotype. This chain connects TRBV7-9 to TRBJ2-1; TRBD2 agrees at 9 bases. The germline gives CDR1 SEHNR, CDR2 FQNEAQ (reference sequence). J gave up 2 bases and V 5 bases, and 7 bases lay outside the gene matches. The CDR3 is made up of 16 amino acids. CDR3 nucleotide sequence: TGTGCCAGCAGCCCTCTAGCGGGGCCTGCCTACAATGAGCAGTTCTTC. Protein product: CASSPLAGPAYNEQFF.

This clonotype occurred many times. CDR3 nucleotides: TGTGCCAGCTCACCTCTAGGACAGATACAAGAGACCCAGTACTTC. Protein sequence: CASSPLGQIQETQYF. V usage is TRBV18 and J usage is TRBJ2-5, with D possibly being TRBD1 (6 bases). The germline V gene has CDR1 KGHSH and CDR2 LQKENI. V was clipped by 3 bases and J by 2 bases, with 13 bases between them. This CDR3 region has 15 residues.

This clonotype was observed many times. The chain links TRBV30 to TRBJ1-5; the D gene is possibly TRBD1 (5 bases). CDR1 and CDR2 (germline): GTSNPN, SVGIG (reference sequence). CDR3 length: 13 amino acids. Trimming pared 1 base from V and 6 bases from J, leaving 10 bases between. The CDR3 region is CAWSAARGQPQHF. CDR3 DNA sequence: TGTGCCTGGAGTGCAGCGAGGGGTCAGCCCCAGCATTTT.

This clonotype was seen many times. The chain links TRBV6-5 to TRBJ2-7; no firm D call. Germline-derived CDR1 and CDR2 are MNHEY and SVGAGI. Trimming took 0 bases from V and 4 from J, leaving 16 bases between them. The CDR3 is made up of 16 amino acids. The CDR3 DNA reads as TGTGCCAGCAGTTACTCCCTACAATCCTTCGCGTACGAGCAGTACTTC. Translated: CASSYSLQSFAYEQYF.

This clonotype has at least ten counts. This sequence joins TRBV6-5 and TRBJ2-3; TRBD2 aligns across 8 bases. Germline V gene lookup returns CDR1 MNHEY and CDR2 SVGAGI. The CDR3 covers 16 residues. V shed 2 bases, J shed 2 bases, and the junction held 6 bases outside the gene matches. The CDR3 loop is CASSYRGGHHTDTQYF. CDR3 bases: TGTGCCAGCAGTTACCGGGGGGGGCACCACACAGATACGCAGTATTTT.

The CDR3 region has the DNA TGCAGTGCTAGAGATTTTTTGGCAGGGGGCGAGACTGAAGCTTTCTTT. Translation: CSARDFLAGGETEAFF. The rearrangement links TRBV20-1 to TRBJ1-1; 8 nucleotides line up with TRBD1. V shed 0 bases, J shed 5 bases, and the junction held 11 bases outside the gene matches. Germline V CDR1 and CDR2: DFQATT, SNEGSKA (reference sequence). CDR3 size: 16 residues.

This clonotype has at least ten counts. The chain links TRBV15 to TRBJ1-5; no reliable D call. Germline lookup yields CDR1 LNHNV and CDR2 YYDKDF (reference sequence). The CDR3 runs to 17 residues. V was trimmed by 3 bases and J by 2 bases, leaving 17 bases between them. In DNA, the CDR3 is TGTGCCACCAGCAGTAGGAGACCTTGGGAGGGCAATCAGCCCCAGCATTTT. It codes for CATSSRRPWEGNQPQHF.

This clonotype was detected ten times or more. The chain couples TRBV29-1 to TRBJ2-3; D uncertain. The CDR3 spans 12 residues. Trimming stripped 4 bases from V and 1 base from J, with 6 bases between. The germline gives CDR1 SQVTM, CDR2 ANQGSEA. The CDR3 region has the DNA TGCAGCGTTGTCGTGGGCACAGATACGCAGTATTTT. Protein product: CSVVVGTDTQYF.

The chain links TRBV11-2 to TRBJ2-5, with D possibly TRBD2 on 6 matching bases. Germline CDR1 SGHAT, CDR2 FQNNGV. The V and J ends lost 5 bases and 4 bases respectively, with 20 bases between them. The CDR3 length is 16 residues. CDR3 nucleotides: TGTGCCAGCAGCCCGCGCGCCGGGACTGTTGGAGAGACCCAGTACTTC. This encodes CASSPRAGTVGETQYF. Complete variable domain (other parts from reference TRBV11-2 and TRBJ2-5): EAGVAQSPRYKIIEKRQSVAFWCNPISGHATLYWYQQILGQGPKLLIQFQNNGVVDDSQLPKDRFSAERLKGVDSTLKIQPAKLEDSAVYLCASSPRAGTVGETQYFGPGTRLLVL.